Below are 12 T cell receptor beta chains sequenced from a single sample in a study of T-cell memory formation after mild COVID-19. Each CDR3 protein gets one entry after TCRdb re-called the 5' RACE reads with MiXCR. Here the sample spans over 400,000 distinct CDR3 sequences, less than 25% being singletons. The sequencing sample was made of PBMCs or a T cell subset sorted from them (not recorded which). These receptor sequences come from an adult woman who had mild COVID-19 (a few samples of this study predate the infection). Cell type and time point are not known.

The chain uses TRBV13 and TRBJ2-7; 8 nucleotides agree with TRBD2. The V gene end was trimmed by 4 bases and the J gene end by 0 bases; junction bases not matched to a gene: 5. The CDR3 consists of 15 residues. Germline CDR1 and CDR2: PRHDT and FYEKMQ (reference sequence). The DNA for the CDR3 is TGTGCCAGCAGCTCCGGGGGGGTAAGCTCCTACGAGCAGTACTTC. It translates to CASSSGGVSSYEQYF.

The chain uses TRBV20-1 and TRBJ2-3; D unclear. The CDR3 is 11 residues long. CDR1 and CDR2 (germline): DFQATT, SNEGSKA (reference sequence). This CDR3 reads CSVPQRDTQYF. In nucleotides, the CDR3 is TGCAGCGTACCCCAGCGAGATACGCAGTATTTT.

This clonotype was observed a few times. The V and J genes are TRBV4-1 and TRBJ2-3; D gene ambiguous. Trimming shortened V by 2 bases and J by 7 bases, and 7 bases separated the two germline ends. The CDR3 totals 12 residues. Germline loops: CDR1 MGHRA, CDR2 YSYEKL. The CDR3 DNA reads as TGCGCCAGCAGCCAACTAGGGAATACGCAGTATTTT. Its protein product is CASSQLGNTQYF.

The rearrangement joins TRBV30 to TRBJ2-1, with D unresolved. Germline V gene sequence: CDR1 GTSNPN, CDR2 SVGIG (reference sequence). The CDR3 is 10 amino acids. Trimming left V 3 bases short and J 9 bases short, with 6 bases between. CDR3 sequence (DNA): TGTGCCTGGAGCCAGGCTGAGCAGTTCTTC. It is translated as CAWSQAEQFF.

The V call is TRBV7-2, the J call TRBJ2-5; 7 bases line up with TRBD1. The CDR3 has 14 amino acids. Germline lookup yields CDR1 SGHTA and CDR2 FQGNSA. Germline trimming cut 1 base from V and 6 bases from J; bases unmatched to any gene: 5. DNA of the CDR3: TGTGCCAGCAGCTTAGAGGGGGCTAGAAAGACCCAGTACTTC. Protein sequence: CASSLEGARKTQYF. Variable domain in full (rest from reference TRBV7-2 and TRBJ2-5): GAGVSQSPSNKVTEKGKDVELRCDPISGHTALYWYRQSLGQGLEFLIYFQGNSAPDKSGLPSDRFSAERTGGSVSTLTIQRTQQEDSAVYLCASSLEGARKTQYFGPGTRLLVL.

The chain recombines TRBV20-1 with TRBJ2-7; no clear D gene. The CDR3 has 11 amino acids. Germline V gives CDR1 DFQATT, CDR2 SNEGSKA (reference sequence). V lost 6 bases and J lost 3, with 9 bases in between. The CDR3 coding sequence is TGCAGTGCAGGAGATGACTACGAGCAGTACTTC. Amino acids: CSAGDDYEQYF.

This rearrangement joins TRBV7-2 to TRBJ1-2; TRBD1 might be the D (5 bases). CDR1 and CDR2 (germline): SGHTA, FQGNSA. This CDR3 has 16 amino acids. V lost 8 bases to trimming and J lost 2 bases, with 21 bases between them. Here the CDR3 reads CASQPGGVYANYGYTF. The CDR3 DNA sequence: TGTGCCAGCCAACCCGGAGGGGTTTATGCAAACTATGGCTACACCTTC. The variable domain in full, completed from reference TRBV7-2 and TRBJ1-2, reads GAGVSQSPSNKVTEKGKDVELRCDPISGHTALYWYRQSLGQGLEFLIYFQGNSAPDKSGLPSDRFSAERTGGSVSTLTIQRTQQEDSAVYLCASQPGGVYANYGYTFGSGTRLTVV.

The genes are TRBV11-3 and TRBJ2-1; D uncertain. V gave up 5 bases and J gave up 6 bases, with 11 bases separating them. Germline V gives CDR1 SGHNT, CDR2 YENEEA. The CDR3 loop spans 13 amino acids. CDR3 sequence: CASSTWNFNEQFF. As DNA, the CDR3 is TGTGCCAGCAGCACCTGGAACTTCAATGAGCAGTTCTTC.

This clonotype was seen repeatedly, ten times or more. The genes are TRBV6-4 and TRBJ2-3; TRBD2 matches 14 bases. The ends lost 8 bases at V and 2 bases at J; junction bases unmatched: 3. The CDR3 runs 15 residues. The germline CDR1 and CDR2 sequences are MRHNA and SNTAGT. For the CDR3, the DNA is TGTGCCAGCGGGACTAGCGGGGGAACCACAGATACGCAGTATTTT. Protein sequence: CASGTSGGTTDTQYF.

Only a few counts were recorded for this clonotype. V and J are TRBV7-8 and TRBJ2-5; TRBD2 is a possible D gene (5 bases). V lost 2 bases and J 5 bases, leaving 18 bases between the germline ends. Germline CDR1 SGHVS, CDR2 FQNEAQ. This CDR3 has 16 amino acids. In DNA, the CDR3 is TGTGCCAGCAGCTTACTGTCCAGCGGATTCTTGGAGACCCAGTACTTC. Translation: CASSLLSSGFLETQYF.

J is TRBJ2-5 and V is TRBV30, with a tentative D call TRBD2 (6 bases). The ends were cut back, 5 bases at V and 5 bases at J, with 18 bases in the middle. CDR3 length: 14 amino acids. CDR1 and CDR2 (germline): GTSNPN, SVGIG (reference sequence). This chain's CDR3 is CAWVKGTGPETQYF. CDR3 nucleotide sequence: TGTGCCTGGGTCAAAGGGACTGGGCCGGAGACCCAGTACTTC.

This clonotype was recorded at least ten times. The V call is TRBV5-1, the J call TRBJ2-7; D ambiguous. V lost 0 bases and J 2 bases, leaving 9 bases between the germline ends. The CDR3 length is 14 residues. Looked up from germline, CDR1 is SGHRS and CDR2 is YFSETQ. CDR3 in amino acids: CASSLDGSPYEQYF. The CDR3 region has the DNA TGCGCCAGCAGCTTGGACGGGTCCCCCTACGAGCAGTACTTC.